This TCR beta chain was sequenced for a study of T cell changes during pregnancy in multiple sclerosis. Germline V gives CDR1 SGHVS, CDR2 FQNEAQ. Trimming removed 0 bases from V and 3 bases from J, with 3 bases in between. The CDR3 is 12 residues long. Generated by immunoSEQ multiplex PCR, the TCRdb table keeps only in-frame clones and is missing some. The sample has tens of thousands of clones, around 90% seen once. The rearrangement uses TRBV7-8 and TRBJ2-7; D is unclear. The source was peripheral blood, collected in the second trimester of pregnancy. The receptor comes from a female donor with multiple sclerosis, enrolled in a pregnancy study. The DNA of the CDR3 is TGTGCCAGCAGCTTAGCTAACTACGAGCAGTACTTC. It translates to CASSLANYEQYF.